Below, 28 T cell receptor beta chains from the same sample are listed, as sequenced in a study of blood T cell repertoires in COVID-19. Repertoires were generated with immunoSEQ multiplex PCR, while TCRdb's copy carries only in-frame clones and drops some. The table lists about 75,000 clones, around 84% of them singletons. The specimen was peripheral blood. The receptor source for this set is a woman aged 45-60 years with acute or convalescent COVID-19.

The chain joins TRBV3-1 (or the pseudogene TRBV3-2) to TRBJ2-4, with D possibly matching TRBD2 (5 bases). V lost 3 bases, J lost 5 bases, and 8 bases lay in between. CDR1 and CDR2 from the germline V gene are LGHDT and YNNKEL (reference sequence). CDR3 length equals 13 residues. CDR3 DNA: TGTGCCAGCAGCCACCTCGGGGAAAACATTCAGTACTTC. Translation gives CASSHLGENIQYF.

The chain employs TRBV5-4 and TRBJ2-1, with 10 positions matching TRBD2. J was trimmed by 5 bases and V by 4 bases; bases with no gene match: 9. This CDR3 spans 16 amino acids. Per the germline V gene, CDR1 is SGHNT and CDR2 is YYREEE (reference sequence). The CDR3 protein is CASSPNPGLADNEQFF. The CDR3 region has the DNA TGTGCCAGCAGCCCCAACCCTGGACTAGCGGACAATGAGCAGTTCTTC.

This clone was observed once. The chain carries TRBV9 and TRBJ1-1; TRBD1 matches at 8 bases. V lost 2 bases and J lost 2; bases outside the gene matches: 2. The CDR3 is made up of 14 amino acids. Germline CDR1 reads SGDLS; CDR2 reads YYNGEE. The DNA of the CDR3 is TGTGCCAGCAGCGTGGGACAGGCTAACACTGAAGCTTTCTTT. Its protein product is CASSVGQANTEAFF.

The chain recombines TRBV10-2 with TRBJ2-7, with a tentative D call TRBD2 (6 bases). Per the germline V gene, CDR1 is WSHSY and CDR2 is SAAADI. The CDR3 contains 16 residues. V was cut by 5 bases and J by 2 bases, with 19 bases left in between. The CDR3 loop is CASSIGIAEHPYEQYF. CDR3 bases: TGCGCCAGCAGTATTGGTATAGCGGAGCATCCCTACGAGCAGTACTTC.

J is TRBJ2-7 and V is TRBV30, with TRBD1 identical over 7 bases. Trimming at V came to 3 bases and at J to 5 bases, leaving 10 bases not matched to a gene. Germline CDR1 is GTSNPN and CDR2 is SVGIG (reference sequence). The CDR3 is 14 amino acids. The CDR3 region is CAWRRLDRVHEQYF. The CDR3 DNA is TGTGCCTGGAGACGCCTTGACAGGGTCCACGAGCAGTACTTC.

The rearrangement uses TRBV3-1 (or the pseudogene TRBV3-2) and TRBJ1-2, with D possibly being TRBD1 (6 bases). Germline V gives CDR1 LGHDT, CDR2 YNNKEL (reference sequence). The CDR3 runs to 14 residues. The V and J ends lost 7 bases and 2 bases respectively, with 14 bases between them. CDR3 protein: CASMGGRGNYGYTF. The DNA for the CDR3 is TGTGCCAGCATGGGTGGTAGGGGGAACTATGGCTACACCTTC.

This sequence joins TRBV4-1 and TRBJ2-1; 11 nucleotides align to TRBD2. Looked up from germline, CDR1 is MGHRA and CDR2 is YSYEKL. The CDR3 spans 15 residues. V shed 5 bases, J shed 9 bases, and the junction held 9 bases outside the gene matches. Here the CDR3 reads CASSIIAGGQVEQFF. DNA of the CDR3: TGCGCCAGCAGCATAATAGCGGGGGGGCAGGTTGAGCAGTTCTTC.

V is TRBV7-8 and J is TRBJ1-5; 7 bases align to TRBD1. Trimming took 2 bases from V and 3 from J; bases not matched to a gene: 10. The CDR3 is 17 amino acids. Per the germline V gene, CDR1 is SGHVS and CDR2 is FQNEAQ. The DNA for the CDR3 is TGTGCCAGCAGCTTATGGCAGGGGGTAGGGGACAATCAGCCCCAGCATTTT. Encoded protein: CASSLWQGVGDNQPQHF.

This clone appeared a few times. This chain connects TRBV3-1 (or the pseudogene TRBV3-2) to TRBJ2-4; 11 bases are shared with TRBD2. The V gene's germline CDR1 is LGHDT and CDR2 YNNKEL (reference sequence). The CDR3 consists of 17 residues. V shed 6 bases, J shed 2 bases, and the junction held 9 bases outside the gene matches. The CDR3 coding sequence is TGTGCCAGCAGTCTCCAGGGGACTAGCGGCCCCAAAAACATTCAGTACTTC. This encodes CASSLQGTSGPKNIQYF.

This clone occurred once. The chain couples TRBV7-6 to TRBJ2-5, with D perhaps TRBD1 (6 bases). Germline-derived CDR1 and CDR2 are SGHVS and FNYEAQ. V lost 1 base and J 5 bases, leaving 11 bases between the germline ends. The CDR3 totals 14 residues. This CDR3 reads CASSLGWGLETQYF. CDR3 in DNA: TGTGCCAGCAGCTTAGGCTGGGGGCTCGAGACCCAGTACTTC.

This clone was observed once. The gene calls are TRBV5-1 and TRBJ2-2; 7 bases fit TRBD1. The ends lost 0 bases at V and 6 bases at J; junction bases unmatched: 2. The CDR3 sequence is 14 residues long. Germline V gene lookup returns CDR1 SGHRS and CDR2 YFSETQ. CDR3 amino acids: CASSLDRGSGELFF. The CDR3 DNA follows: TGCGCCAGCAGCTTGGACAGGGGATCCGGGGAGCTGTTTTTT.

The gene calls are TRBV27 and TRBJ2-7; D is perhaps TRBD2 (5 bases). The germline V gene has CDR1 MNHEY and CDR2 SMNVEV (reference sequence). CDR3 size: 13 residues. The germline V and J ends were trimmed by 6 bases and 7 bases, with 16 bases remaining between them. This CDR3 reads CASRPVGVYEQYF. The CDR3 DNA sequence: TGTGCCAGCAGGCCCGTCGGGGTCTATGAGCAGTACTTC.

This clone appeared a single time. The V call is TRBV18, the J call TRBJ2-4, with D possibly matching TRBD1 (5 bases). CDR1 and CDR2 from the germline V gene are KGHSH and LQKENI. Trimming cost V 6 bases and J 0 bases, with 18 bases left between them. This CDR3 comprises 17 residues. The CDR3 sequence: CASSTQTGAVAKNIQYF. The CDR3 DNA sequence: TGTGCCAGCTCCACCCAAACTGGGGCGGTAGCCAAAAACATTCAGTACTTC.

V and J are TRBV11-1 and TRBJ2-7; weak D call: TRBD2 (6 bases). CDR1 and CDR2 from the germline V gene are SGHAT and FQDESV (reference sequence). Deletions cut 1 base from V and 4 bases from J, with 14 bases between. The length of the CDR3 is 15 residues. CDR3 DNA sequence: TGTGCCAGCAGCTTAGGTCGGGGAGGTTCATACGAGCAGTACTTC. It yields the protein CASSLGRGGSYEQYF.

V and J are TRBV12-3 or TRBV12-4 and TRBJ2-5; TRBD2 matches 7 bases. J was trimmed by 4 bases and V by 1 base; bases with no gene match: 0. The CDR3 runs to 13 residues. CDR3 in DNA: TGTGCCAGCAGTTTAGGGGGGGGAGAGACCCAGTACTTC. This sequence encodes CASSLGGGETQYF.

This rearrangement joins TRBV7-2 to TRBJ1-1; 7 bases are a match to TRBD1. With 4 bases clipped from V and 4 bases from J, the junction kept 6 bases outside the gene matches. The CDR3 contains 14 residues. Per the germline V gene, CDR1 is SGHTA and CDR2 is FQGNSA. The CDR3 sequence is CASSSSYRGTEAFF. The CDR3 bases are TGTGCCAGCAGCTCTTCTTACAGGGGCACTGAAGCTTTCTTT.

This clone was seen a few times. This chain links TRBV15 with TRBJ1-3, with D perhaps matching TRBD1 (6 bases). CDR3 length equals 16 residues. Germline assignment: CDR1 LNHNV and CDR2 YYDKDF (reference sequence). The V end was cut by 0 bases, the J end by 0 bases, with 9 bases between. DNA of the CDR3: TGTGCCACCAGCAGAGAACAGACAGGCTCTGGAAACACCATATATTTT. Translating gives CATSREQTGSGNTIYF.

V usage is TRBV20-1 and J usage is TRBJ2-7; maybe TRBD1 (6 bases). The CDR3 is made up of 14 amino acids. Trimming shortened V by 3 bases and J by 7 bases, and 19 bases separated the two germline ends. From germline, CDR1 is DFQATT and CDR2 SNEGSKA (reference sequence). The CDR3 region is CSASGWGPASEQYF. CDR3 bases: TGCAGTGCTAGTGGTTGGGGGCCCGCTAGTGAGCAGTACTTC.

The chain is built from TRBV7-2 and TRBJ2-7; TRBD1 agrees at 7 bases. CDR3 length: 16 residues. Germline CDR1 is SGHTA and CDR2 is FQGNSA. V lost 1 base and J lost 3; bases outside the gene matches: 9. CDR3 region: CASSLGFGTANYEQYF. CDR3 nucleotide sequence: TGTGCCAGCAGCTTAGGCTTCGGGACAGCAAACTACGAGCAGTACTTC.

The chain has TRBV28 and TRBJ2-1; TRBD1 might be the D (6 bases). The CDR3 runs to 19 residues. V lost 3 bases to trimming and J lost 0 bases, with 21 bases between them. Germline values: CDR1 MDHEN, CDR2 SYDVKM. The CDR3 loop reads CASSFRKLTGFTSYNEQFF. The CDR3 DNA reads as TGTGCCAGCAGTTTCCGCAAACTCACAGGGTTTACCTCCTACAATGAGCAGTTCTTC.

This chain joins TRBV5-1 and TRBJ1-1; D possibly corresponds to TRBD1 (5 bases). The CDR3 runs 16 residues. Trimming cost V 4 bases and J 4 bases, with 20 bases left between them. CDR1 is SGHRS, CDR2 YFSETQ, per germline. As DNA, the CDR3 is TGCGCCAGCAGCCTCTTATCCCAGGGTTCGAGCACTGAAGCTTTCTTT. It specifies CASSLLSQGSSTEAFF. Full variable domain (rest looked up from reference TRBV5-1 and TRBJ1-1): KAGVTQTPRYLIKTRGQQVTLSCSPISGHRSVSWYQQTPGQGLQFLFEYFSETQRNKGNFPGRFSGRQFSNSRSEMNVSTLELGDSALYLCASSLLSQGSSTEAFFGQGTRLTVV.

J is TRBJ2-2 and V is TRBV24-1; weak D call: TRBD1 (5 bases). The germline gives CDR1 KGHDR, CDR2 SFDVKD. This CDR3 has 15 residues. V was cut by 9 bases and J by 5 bases, with 18 bases left in between. This CDR3 reads CATFSETETTGELFF. The CDR3 DNA reads TGTGCCACCTTCTCCGAGACAGAGACTACCGGGGAGCTGTTTTTT.

This chain connects TRBV13 to TRBJ2-1; 9 bases line up with TRBD2. V lost 5 bases, J lost 8 bases, and 13 bases stayed unmatched. Per germline, CDR1 PRHDT and CDR2 FYEKMQ (reference sequence). This CDR3 is built from 16 residues. CDR3 DNA: TGTGCCAGCAGCCTCGACGGCGGGGGGGGCATCCATGAGCAGTTCTTC. Amino acids: CASSLDGGGGIHEQFF.

The chain employs TRBV6-5 and TRBJ1-1; weak D call: TRBD1 (6 bases). There are 15 residues in the CDR3. Trimming removed 7 bases from V and 7 bases from J, with 22 bases in between. Germline V gene data show CDR1 as MNHEY and CDR2 as SVGAGI. The CDR3, as DNA: TGTGCCAGCAACCCCCTAACAGGGAAGGAGAGTGAAGCTTTCTTT. Its translation: CASNPLTGKESEAFF.

V and J are TRBV5-6 and TRBJ1-2, with D hard to call. CDR1 and CDR2 (germline): SGHDT, YYEEEE. This CDR3 spans 17 amino acids. Trimming took off 4 bases at V and 5 bases at J, with 24 bases between the two ends. The CDR3 DNA sequence: TGTGCCAGCAGCCTGACCTTGGAAGCGGGCACGGGGTATGGCTACACCTTC. This encodes CASSLTLEAGTGYGYTF.

This chain uses TRBV28 with TRBJ1-4; 7 bases map to TRBD1. V was clipped by 5 bases and J by 12 bases; unmatched bases: 15. This CDR3 has 15 amino acids. From germline, CDR1 is MDHEN and CDR2 SYDVKM. CDR3 DNA sequence: TGTGCCAGCAGTCAGAACACAGGGGCCAGAATGGAACTGTTTTTT. It specifies CASSQNTGARMELFF.

The V gene is TRBV18, the J gene TRBJ2-2, with D perhaps TRBD1 (6 bases). The CDR3 totals 17 residues. Germline V lookup: CDR1 KGHSH, CDR2 LQKENI. Trimming removed 1 base from V and 3 bases from J, with 15 bases in between. The CDR3 DNA follows: TGTGCCAGCTCACCACACGTTGACGGGACATACACCGGGGAGCTGTTTTTT. This sequence encodes CASSPHVDGTYTGELFF.

The chain has TRBV29-1 and TRBJ2-7; 7 bases map to TRBD2. The CDR3 extends over 11 amino acids. Germline values: CDR1 SQVTM, CDR2 ANQGSEA. The V gene end was trimmed by 3 bases and the J gene end by 4 bases; junction bases not matched to a gene: 0. This CDR3 reads CSVEGGYEQYF. The CDR3 DNA reads as TGCAGCGTTGAGGGGGGGTACGAGCAGTACTTC.